This T cell receptor beta chain was found in a study of blood T cell repertoires in COVID-19. About the study: Nucleic acid was either cDNA or gDNA, and it came from T cells, B-cell-depleted T cells, or PBMCs.

TCRdb keeps only in-frame clones here, not all; method: immunoSEQ multiplex PCR. The sample lists about 210,000 clones, 81% occurring once. This clone has at least ten counts. The participants were between about 18 and 90 years old and came from roughly 24 US areas. Participants' reported clinical history set cohort assignment. Recovery among Cohort 3 donors was established by two negative PCRs, clearance, or symptom resolution. The receptor's source is a man aged 40-49 years who had recovered from COVID-19. The sequencing sample was made of PBMCs or T cells enriched from blood (not recorded which).

CDR3 sequence reads: CAWSVPYRGLGFEQYF. CDR3 nucleotides: TGTGCCTGGAGTGTTCCCTACAGGGGGCTGGGGTTCGAGCAGTACTTC. The chain combines TRBV30 with TRBJ2-7; 9 nucleotides line up with TRBD1. Germline CDR1 and CDR2: GTSNPN and SVGIG (reference sequence). V lost 0 bases and J lost 6; bases outside the gene matches: 12. The CDR3 length is 16 residues.